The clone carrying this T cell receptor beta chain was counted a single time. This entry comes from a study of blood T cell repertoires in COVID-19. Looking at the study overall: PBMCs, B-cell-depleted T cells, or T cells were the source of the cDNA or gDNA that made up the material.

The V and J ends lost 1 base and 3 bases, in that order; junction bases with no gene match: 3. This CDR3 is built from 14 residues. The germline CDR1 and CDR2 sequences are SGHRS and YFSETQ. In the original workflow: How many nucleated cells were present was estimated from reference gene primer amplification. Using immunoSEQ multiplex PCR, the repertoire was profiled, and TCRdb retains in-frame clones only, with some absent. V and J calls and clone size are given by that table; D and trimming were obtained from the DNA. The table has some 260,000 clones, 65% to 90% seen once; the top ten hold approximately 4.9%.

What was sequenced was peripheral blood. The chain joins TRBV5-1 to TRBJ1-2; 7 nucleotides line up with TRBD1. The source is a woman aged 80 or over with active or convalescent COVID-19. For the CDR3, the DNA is TGCGCCAGCAGCTTGAGTGGGACAGACTATGGCTACACCTTC. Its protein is CASSLSGTDYGYTF.